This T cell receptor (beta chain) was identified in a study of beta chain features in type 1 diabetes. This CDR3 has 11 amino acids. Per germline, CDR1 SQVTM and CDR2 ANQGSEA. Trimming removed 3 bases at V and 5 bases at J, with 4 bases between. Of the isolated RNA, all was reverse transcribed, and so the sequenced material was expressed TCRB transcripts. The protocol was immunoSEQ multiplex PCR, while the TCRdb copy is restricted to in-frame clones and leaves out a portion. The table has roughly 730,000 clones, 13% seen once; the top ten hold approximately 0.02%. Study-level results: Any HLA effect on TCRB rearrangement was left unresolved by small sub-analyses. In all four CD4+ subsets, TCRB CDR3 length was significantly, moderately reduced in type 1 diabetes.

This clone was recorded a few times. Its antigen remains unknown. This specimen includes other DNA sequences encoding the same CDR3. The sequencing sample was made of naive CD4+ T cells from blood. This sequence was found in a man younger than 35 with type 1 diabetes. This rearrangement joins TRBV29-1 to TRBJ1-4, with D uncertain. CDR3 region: CSVDTNEKLFF. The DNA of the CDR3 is TGCAGCGTTGACACCAATGAAAAACTGTTTTTT. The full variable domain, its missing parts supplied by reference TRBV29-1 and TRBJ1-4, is SAVISQKPSRDICQRGTSLTIQCQVDSQVTMMFWYRQQPGQSLTLIATANQGSEATYESGFVIDKFPISRPNLTFSTLTVSNMSPEDSSIYLCSVDTNEKLFFGSGTQLSVL.